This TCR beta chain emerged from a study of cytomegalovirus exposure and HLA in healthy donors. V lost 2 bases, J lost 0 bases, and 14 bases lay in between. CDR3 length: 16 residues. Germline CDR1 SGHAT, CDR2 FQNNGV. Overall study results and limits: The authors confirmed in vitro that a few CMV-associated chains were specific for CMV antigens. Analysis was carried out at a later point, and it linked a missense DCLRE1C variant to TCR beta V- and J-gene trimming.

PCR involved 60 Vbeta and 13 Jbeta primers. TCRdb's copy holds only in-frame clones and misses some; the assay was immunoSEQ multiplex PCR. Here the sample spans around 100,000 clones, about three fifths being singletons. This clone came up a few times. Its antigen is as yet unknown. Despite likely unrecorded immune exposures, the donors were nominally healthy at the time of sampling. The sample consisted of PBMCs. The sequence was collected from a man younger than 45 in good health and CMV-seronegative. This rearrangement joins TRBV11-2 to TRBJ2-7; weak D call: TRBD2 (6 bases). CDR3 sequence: CASSLTPGDFSYEQYF. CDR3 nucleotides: TGTGCCAGCAGCTTAACCCCGGGGGATTTCTCCTACGAGCAGTACTTC.